Listed below are T cell receptor beta chains from one sample, sequenced in a study of OX40 agonist ivuxolimab in advanced cancers. Measured with immunoSEQ multiplex PCR; TCRdb has only the in-frame clones, and not every one. The table has nearly 80,000 clones, 70% to 90% seen once. This sample comprised CD4+ or CD8+ T cells sorted from blood, obtained in a trial of the OX40 agonist ivuxolimab. The receptors were gathered from an adult with an advanced solid tumor such as melanoma, head and neck, liver or kidney cancer. CDR3s include the opening cysteine and the closing phenylalanine or tryptophan. The D gene is left open where the match is weak. Expanded clones are given a class, and other clones once, few, many or no size at all.

clone_size,v_call,j_call,d_call,cdr3_nt,cdr3_aa
.,TRBV2,TRBJ1-1,.,TGTGCCAGCAGCCAGGGGTTCGGCACTGAAGCTTTCTTT,CASSQGFGTEAFF
few,TRBV5-4,TRBJ2-3,.,TGTGCCAGCAGCTTGGTCGGACAATCTTCTTTCACAGATACGCAGTATTTT,CASSLVGQSSFTDTQYF
few,TRBV19,TRBJ2-2,.,TGTGCCAGTAGTATATCCCAGAACACCGGGGAGCTGTTTTTT,CASSISQNTGELFF
.,TRBV5-1,TRBJ2-7,.,TGCGCCAGCAGCCCGGGGGGCTTCCACGAGCAGTACTTC,CASSPGGFHEQYF
once,TRBV12-5,TRBJ2-3,.,TGTGCTAGTGGTTGGAAGGGGGCAGATACGCAGTATTTT,CASGWKGADTQYF
.,TRBV9,TRBJ2-7,.,TGTGCCAGCAGCGTGTCGGGAGTTGGGTACGAGCAGTACTTC,CASSVSGVGYEQYF
.,TRBV15,TRBJ1-5,TRBD1,TGTGCCACCAGCAGACCGGGACAGGGCCGAGGTCAGCCCCAGCATTTT,CATSRPGQGRGQPQHF
.,TRBV6-5,TRBJ1-2,.,TGTGCCAGCGGGTCTCAGGGAGCTAACTATGGCTACACCTTC,CASGSQGANYGYTF
.,TRBV9,TRBJ2-7,TRBD1,TGTGCCAGCAGCGGACAGGGCTACGAGCAGTACTTC,CASSGQGYEQYF
.,TRBV30,TRBJ1-5,.,TGTGCCTGGAGCCACCGGACTCCGTATCAGCCCCAGCATTTT,CAWSHRTPYQPQHF
.,TRBV27,TRBJ2-5,.,TGTGCCAGCAGTCCCTACTCGGGGGAGACCCAGTACTTC,CASSPYSGETQYF
.,TRBV14,TRBJ2-7,TRBD2,TGTGCCAGCAGCCAAGGACTAGCGGGAGGGGTCTACGAGCAGTACTTC,CASSQGLAGGVYEQYF
.,TRBV2,TRBJ2-1,.,TGTGCCAGCAGTGAAGGCGGGCTAGCCGGGTTCTTC,CASSEGGLAGFF
once,TRBV7-2,TRBJ1-4,.,TGTGCCAGCAGCCAGTACCCGAGTGGGCAGGGTGGGGAAAAACTGTTTTTT,CASSQYPSGQGGEKLFF
.,TRBV11-2,TRBJ2-1,.,TGTGCCAGCAGCAATAGATTCAGGGGTCGCTCCTACAATGAGCAGTTCTTC,CASSNRFRGRSYNEQFF
.,TRBV28,TRBJ2-5,.,TGTGCCAGCAGTTTAAGAGGGGGGCTAGTAGAAGAGACCCAGTACTTC,CASSLRGGLVEETQYF
few,TRBV6-5,TRBJ2-7,.,TGTGCCAGCAGAGGGGACCTGGGCGAGCAGTACTTC,CASRGDLGEQYF
.,TRBV27,TRBJ2-7,.,TGTGCCAGCAGTTTACAAATGGGGGGTGGAGAGCAGTACTTC,CASSLQMGGGEQYF
.,TRBV7-9,TRBJ2-1,TRBD2,TGTGCCAGCAGCCCTAGCGGGGGGGAGCAGTTCTTC,CASSPSGGEQFF
.,TRBV4-2,TRBJ2-7,TRBD1,TGTGCCAGCAGCTTCCCCGGACAGGGAGAGACCGAGCAGTACTTC,CASSFPGQGETEQYF
once,TRBV14,TRBJ1-3,.,TGTGCCAGCAGCCAAGGGTTATACTCTGGAAACACCATATATTTT,CASSQGLYSGNTIYF
.,TRBV28,TRBJ2-5,.,TGTGCCAGCAGGGCAGCCGCGGTTGAGCAGTACTTC,CASRAAAVEQYF
.,TRBV7-8,TRBJ2-3,.,TGTGCCAGCAGCTCTGGGACGGATAGCACAGATACGCAGTATTTT,CASSSGTDSTDTQYF
.,TRBV7-9,TRBJ1-2,.,TGTGCCAGCAGCTTAGCGGAGGGGGGAGGCGGCTACACCTTC,CASSLAEGGGGYTF
.,TRBV11-1,TRBJ1-1,.,TGTGCCAGCAGCTTAAGTCGGAACACTGAAGCTTTCTTT,CASSLSRNTEAFF
.,TRBV9,TRBJ2-3,.,TGTGCCAGCAGCGTTAGTAGGGGGGGCACAGATACGCAGTATTTT,CASSVSRGGTDTQYF
.,TRBV29-1,TRBJ2-2,.,TGCAGCGTTGGGACAACCGGGGAGCTGTTTTTT,CSVGTTGELFF
.,TRBV7-6,TRBJ2-3,TRBD2,TGTGCCAGCAGCCCGGGGGGCGGGAGGACAGATACGCAGTATTTT,CASSPGGGRTDTQYF
.,TRBV27,TRBJ2-7,.,TGTGCCAGCAGTCCCTTCGACGTCGGAGGGGTACTCTACGAGCAGTACTTC,CASSPFDVGGVLYEQYF
.,TRBV10-1,TRBJ2-2,.,TGCGCCAGCAGCCCGGGACCAAAAGAGGGGGAGCTGTTTTTT,CASSPGPKEGELFF
.,TRBV10-3,TRBJ2-7,.,TGTGCCAGCCGGGACAACTCCTACGAGCAGTACTTC,CASRDNSYEQYF
.,TRBV27,TRBJ2-3,.,TGTGCCAGCAGTTTCGTGGGAGGGGGAGATACGCAGTATTTT,CASSFVGGGDTQYF
.,TRBV18,TRBJ2-3,TRBD2,TGTGCCAGCTCACCTCGGACTAGCGGCACAGATACGCAGTATTTT,CASSPRTSGTDTQYF
.,TRBV5-4,TRBJ1-2,TRBD1,TGTGCCAGCAGCCCGGGACAGCGGGATGGCTACACCTTC,CASSPGQRDGYTF
.,TRBV2,TRBJ2-1,TRBD2,TGTGCCAGCAGTGCGACTAGCGGGAATCAAGGTGAGCAGTTCTTC,CASSATSGNQGEQFF
once,TRBV5-5,TRBJ2-7,.,TGTGCCAGCAGCTTGGACATCAGGGGCCCCTACGAGCAGTACTTC,CASSLDIRGPYEQYF
.,TRBV5-6,TRBJ1-2,.,TGTGCCAGCAGCTCGACAGGAACTAACTATGGCTACACCTTC,CASSSTGTNYGYTF
.,TRBV5-8,TRBJ1-2,.,TGTGCCAGCAGCTCGGAGCAGGGACCCTATGGCTACACCTTC,CASSSEQGPYGYTF
.,TRBV2,TRBJ1-5,.,TGTGCCAGCAGTGAAGAGAGAAATCAGCCCCAGCATTTT,CASSEERNQPQHF
.,TRBV4-1,TRBJ1-1,TRBD1,TGCGCCAGCAGCCAAGAACAGGGGGCGCGTCCTGAAGCTTTCTTT,CASSQEQGARPEAFF
.,TRBV7-8,TRBJ2-1,.,TGTGCCAGCAGCGGCGGGGTTGGCTCCTACAATGAGCAGTTCTTC,CASSGGVGSYNEQFF
.,TRBV9,TRBJ2-3,TRBD2,TGTGCCAGCAGCTTCACCGTCGGACTAGCGGGAGGGGATACGCAGTATTTT,CASSFTVGLAGGDTQYF
.,TRBV5-1,TRBJ2-5,TRBD1,TGCGCCAGCAGCTTGGGGAGCACAGGGGAAGGGGAGACCCAGTACTTC,CASSLGSTGEGETQYF
.,TRBV15,TRBJ2-7,.,TGTGCCACCAGCAGGACAGGCCGCTACGAGCAGTACTTC,CATSRTGRYEQYF
.,TRBV27,TRBJ2-7,TRBD1,TGTGCCAGTTCGGGACAGGGTTACTACGAGCAGTACTTC,CASSGQGYYEQYF
.,TRBV27,TRBJ2-5,TRBD2,TGTGCCAGCAGATCACTAGCGGGAGAAGAGACCCAGTACTTC,CASRSLAGEETQYF
.,TRBV5-6,TRBJ2-7,.,TGTGCCAGCAGCTTGAGGCTCCTAGGCTCCTACGAGCAGTACTTC,CASSLRLLGSYEQYF
.,TRBV2,TRBJ2-5,TRBD2,TGTGCCAGCGTTGGACTAGCCACCGGAGAGACCCAGTACTTC,CASVGLATGETQYF
.,TRBV19,TRBJ1-1,.,TGTGCCAGTAGTCCATTCTGGGTCCCCCTGAAGGACACTGAAGCTTTCTTT,CASSPFWVPLKDTEAFF